Listed here are 20 T cell receptor beta chains from one sample, sequenced in a study of cytomegalovirus exposure and HLA in healthy donors. In the PCR, 60 Vbeta and 13 Jbeta primers were used. Using immunoSEQ multiplex PCR, the repertoire was profiled, and TCRdb retains in-frame clones only, with some absent. The table lists roughly 120,000 clones, 70% to 80% of them singletons, with about 16% in the top ten. The sample consisted of PBMCs. These receptors came from a man aged 45-60 years in good health and CMV-seropositive.

J is TRBJ1-3 and V is TRBV28; D is ambiguous. CDR3 length: 15 amino acids. Trimming removed 6 bases at V and 0 bases at J, with 12 bases between. Germline V CDR1 and CDR2: MDHEN, SYDVKM. CDR3: CASSTVGGSGNTIYF. As DNA, the CDR3 is TGTGCCAGCAGCACCGTAGGCGGCTCTGGAAACACCATATATTTT.

This chain uses TRBV11-3 with TRBJ1-6; 10 bases line up with TRBD1. This CDR3 spans 15 amino acids. CDR1 SGHNT and CDR2 YENEEA come from the germline V gene. The V segment lost 2 bases and the J segment 8 bases; nucleotides outside the gene matches: 3. The CDR3 loop reads CASSLTGTGDSPLHF. The CDR3 bases are TGTGCCAGCAGCTTAACCGGGACAGGGGATTCACCCCTCCACTTT. The complete variable domain, with remaining parts taken from reference TRBV11-3 and TRBJ1-6, reads EAGVVQSPRYKIIEKKQPVAFWCNPISGHNTLYWYLQNLGQGPELLIRYENEEAVDDSQLPKDRFSAERLKGVDSTLKIQPAELGDSAVYLCASSLTGTGDSPLHFGNGTRLTVT.

The V call is TRBV7-9, the J call TRBJ2-5; 10 bases map to TRBD2. Judging by the DNA end, TRBJ2-7 fits better; the J call may be wrong. This CDR3 region has 16 residues. Germline V gene lookup returns CDR1 SEHNR and CDR2 FQNEAQ (reference sequence). Written as DNA, the CDR3 is TGTGCCAGCTCTAGGACCGGGACTAGCGCGTCCTACGAGCAGTACTTC. Amino acid sequence: CASSRTGTSASYEQYF.

This clone is a singleton in its sample. The chain carries TRBV7-8 and TRBJ2-2; D uncertain. The CDR3 is 15 residues long. V was pared by 3 bases and J by 4 bases, with 12 bases between. CDR1 and CDR2 (germline): SGHVS, FQNEAQ. The CDR3 sequence: CASSFGSGLTGELFF. CDR3 bases: TGTGCCAGCAGCTTTGGTTCCGGTCTCACCGGGGAGCTGTTTTTT.

There are a few counts of this clone. This chain links TRBV29-1 with TRBJ2-2; possible D gene TRBD2, 6 bases. Per the germline V gene, CDR1 is SQVTM and CDR2 is ANQGSEA. CDR3 size: 16 residues. Trimming took off 4 bases at V and 0 bases at J, with 15 bases between the two ends. The CDR3 coding sequence is TGCAGCGTTGCCCTTGCTAGCGCAACGAACACCGGGGAGCTGTTTTTT. As protein: CSVALASATNTGELFF.

The V call is TRBV5-6, the J call TRBJ2-1, with 11 bases matching TRBD2. Trimming cost V 4 bases and J 6 bases; bases outside gene matches: 9. Looked up from germline, CDR1 is SGHDT and CDR2 is YYEEEE. This CDR3 spans 16 amino acids. The CDR3 region is CASSPLAGGRFNEQFF. The CDR3 DNA sequence: TGTGCCAGCAGCCCCCTAGCGGGGGGACGGTTCAATGAGCAGTTCTTC.

This chain joins TRBV28 and TRBJ2-1; TRBD2 matches at 8 bases. With 6 bases clipped from V and 4 bases from J, the junction kept 2 bases outside the gene matches. The CDR3 spans 13 residues. The germline V gene has CDR1 MDHEN and CDR2 SYDVKM. The CDR3 sequence: CASSGREYNEQFF. The DNA of the CDR3 is TGTGCCAGCAGCGGGAGGGAGTACAATGAGCAGTTCTTC.

The count of this clone is one. The chain is built from TRBV7-6 and TRBJ1-2; a weak D match, TRBD1 (5 bases). This CDR3 spans 13 amino acids. Trimming pared 3 bases from V and 5 bases from J, leaving 10 bases between. Germline V gene lookup returns CDR1 SGHVS and CDR2 FNYEAQ. DNA of the CDR3: TGTGCCAGCAGCTTGGCGGGGCTATATGGCTACACCTTC. It specifies CASSLAGLYGYTF.

Comment on this clone: An end of the junction does not agree with germline; a read error may underlie this. The CDR3 reads CASSPGREHPLVF. CDR3 DNA: TGTGCCAGCTCACCCGGCAGGGAACACCCCTTAGTCTTC. V and J are TRBV18 and TRBJ1-2; maybe TRBD1 (5 bases). Germline V gene data show CDR1 as KGHSH and CDR2 as LQKENI. The CDR3 runs 13 residues.

The rearrangement joins TRBV27 to TRBJ1-2, with 7 bases lining up with TRBD1. The CDR3 spans 14 residues. Germline CDR1 is MNHEY and CDR2 is SMNVEV (reference sequence). J was trimmed by 5 bases and V by 4 bases; bases with no gene match: 7. CDR3 region: CASSWVGTDYGYTF. CDR3 nucleotide sequence: TGTGCCAGCAGTTGGGTGGGGACAGATTATGGCTACACCTTC.

On this clone: At the DNA level, this CDR3 is encoded by other sequences in the same sample as well. V gene TRBV6-1 combines with J gene TRBJ1-1; 8 bases match TRBD1. The germline V gene has CDR1 MNHNS and CDR2 SASEGT. The V segment lost 11 bases and the J segment 6 bases; nucleotides outside the gene matches: 11. This CDR3 has 13 residues. The CDR3 is CALRTGGYAEAFF. DNA for the CDR3: TGTGCCCTCCGTACAGGGGGGTACGCTGAAGCTTTCTTT.

The chain joins TRBV11-3 to TRBJ1-3, with TRBD1 matching 9 bases. Germline trimming cut 4 bases from V and 5 bases from J; bases unmatched to any gene: 9. Per germline, CDR1 SGHNT and CDR2 YENEEA. The CDR3 is 16 residues long. CDR3 loop: CASSSQGGTGRNTIYF. CDR3 in DNA: TGTGCCAGCAGCTCTCAAGGGGGGACAGGGAGAAACACCATATATTTT.

This rearrangement joins TRBV28 to TRBJ2-7, with D possibly matching TRBD1 (6 bases). The CDR3 is 13 amino acids. The V gene lost 10 bases and the J gene lost 1 base, with 14 bases spanning the gap. CDR1 and CDR2 (germline): MDHEN, SYDVKM. The CDR3 nucleotides are TGTGCCACCATCGGGACACTTTCCTACGAGCAGTACTTC. This translates into CATIGTLSYEQYF.

This chain joins TRBV9 and TRBJ2-4, with TRBD2 identical over 13 bases. This CDR3 comprises 20 residues. CDR1 and CDR2 from the germline V gene are SGDLS and YYNGEE. V dropped 3 bases and J dropped 0; count of bases not matched to a gene: 12. This chain's CDR3 is CASSGGPGTSGTIAKNIQYF. The CDR3 DNA reads as TGTGCCAGCAGCGGGGGCCCCGGGACTAGCGGGACTATAGCCAAAAACATTCAGTACTTC. Filled out from reference TRBV9 and TRBJ2-4, the complete variable domain reads DSGVTQTPKHLITATGQRVTLRCSPRSGDLSVYWYQQSLDQGLQFLIQYYNGEERAKGNILERFSAQQFPDLHSELNLSSLELGDSALYFCASSGGPGTSGTIAKNIQYFGAGTRLSVL.

This clone was observed a handful of times. The chain links TRBV28 to TRBJ1-5; 8 bases map to TRBD1. V was pared by 2 bases and J by 10 bases, with 4 bases of the junction left unmatched. The germline CDR1 and CDR2 sequences are MDHEN and SYDVKM. The CDR3 has 13 amino acids. The CDR3 region has the DNA TGTGCCAGCAGTTTAGGGACAGGTCCACCCCAGCATTTT. It yields the protein CASSLGTGPPQHF.

The rearrangement joins TRBV11-2 to TRBJ1-2; D remains ambiguous. The CDR3 spans 16 residues. V lost 5 bases to trimming and J lost 1 base, with 17 bases between them. Germline lookup yields CDR1 SGHAT and CDR2 FQNNGV. Here the CDR3 reads CASSAQMGALNYGYTF. The CDR3, as DNA: TGTGCCAGCAGCGCTCAAATGGGAGCCCTTAACTATGGCTACACCTTC.

The gene calls are TRBV29-1 and TRBJ2-6, with TRBD1 matching over 10 bases. Germline loops: CDR1 SQVTM, CDR2 ANQGSEA. This CDR3 is 16 amino acids long. J gave up 1 base and V 4 bases, and 4 bases lay outside the gene matches. DNA for the CDR3: TGCAGCGTTGGACAGGGGGCCCTTTCTGGGGCCAACGTCCTGACTTTC. Its translation is CSVGQGALSGANVLTF.

The V and J genes are TRBV14 and TRBJ2-1, with D maybe TRBD2 (7 bases). Trimming took off 6 bases at V and 1 base at J, with 13 bases between the two ends. Germline V gene data show CDR1 as SGHDN and CDR2 as FVKESK. The CDR3 sequence is 15 residues long. The CDR3 DNA reads as TGTGCCAGCAGGGGGGGGCATCTGTCCTACAATGAGCAGTTCTTC. Its translation is CASRGGHLSYNEQFF.

V and J are TRBV19 and TRBJ1-4, with 7 bases identical to TRBD1. Trimming cost V 5 bases and J 4 bases; bases outside gene matches: 7. Per germline, CDR1 LNHDA and CDR2 SQIVND (reference sequence). The CDR3 spans 15 residues. This CDR3 reads CASSPGQVLNEKLFF. The CDR3 nucleotides are TGTGCCAGTAGTCCCGGACAGGTGCTTAATGAAAAACTGTTTTTT.

V usage is TRBV5-1 and J usage is TRBJ2-2, with D tentatively TRBD2 (5 bases). This CDR3 comprises 16 residues. CDR1 is SGHRS and CDR2 is YFSETQ in the germline V gene. With 6 bases removed from V and 0 bases from J, the gap between germline ends came to 15 bases. This CDR3 reads CASKTQAETNTGELFF. CDR3 coding DNA: TGCGCCAGCAAAACACAAGCGGAGACGAACACCGGGGAGCTGTTTTTT.